This paragraph reports one T cell receptor beta chain. No antigen is known for it. The assay was immunoSEQ multiplex PCR, and TCRdb's table has in-frame clones only and misses some. The table shows 43,000 or so clones, with 90% occurring only once. The germline CDR1 and CDR2 sequences are MDHEN and SYDVKM. The CDR3 consists of 15 residues. After removal of 10 bases from V and 0 bases from J, the junction contained 10 bases not matched to a gene. The data are from a study of T cell responses to AZD1222 COVID-19 vaccine. Study-wide results and caveats: Clonal diversity was possibly underestimated; the donors were predominantly white British and more often female. Reportedly, close to half of spike-specific TCRs are directed against unmutated variant regions.

The rearrangement uses TRBV28 and TRBJ2-5, with 8 bases that match TRBD1. This receptor was obtained from an adult who received the AZD1222 COVID-19 vaccine. Material: peripheral blood, obtained 28 days after the second AZD1222 dose. CDR3 DNA: TGTGCCACTAAGACAGGGGCTGACTACCAAGAGACCCAGTACTTC. Its translation is CATKTGADYQETQYF.